The 27 T cell receptor beta chains below all came from one sample that was sequenced in a study of shared clonotypes between healthy human individuals. Profiled with immunoSEQ multiplex PCR; TCRdb holds only in-frame clones, not every one. The data contain approximately 640,000 clones, about three quarters of them seen just once; the ten biggest clones take up about 1.8%. The sample taken for sequencing was memory CD4+ T cells sorted from blood. The subset denotes: CD45RA-negative fraction. These receptor sequences come from a woman aged 25 to 39 in good health.

CDR3 in amino acids: CASSGTGTGISYEQYF. Here the CDR3 DNA reads TGTGCCAGCAGTGGAACCGGGACAGGTATTTCCTACGAGCAGTACTTC. The chain links TRBV2 to TRBJ2-7; 8 nucleotides line up with TRBD1. This CDR3 comprises 16 residues. Germline values: CDR1 SNHLY, CDR2 FYNNEI. V shed 4 bases, J shed 1 base, and the junction held 9 bases outside the gene matches.

The chain carries TRBV11-2 and TRBJ2-2; no reliable D call. Trimming cost V 0 bases and J 7 bases, with 3 bases left between them. This CDR3 is 12 amino acids long. From germline, CDR1 is SGHAT and CDR2 FQNNGV. CDR3: CASSLEFGELFF. The CDR3, as DNA: TGTGCCAGCAGCTTAGAATTCGGGGAGCTGTTTTTT.

V and J are TRBV4-1 and TRBJ1-5; tentative D call: TRBD1 (6 bases). The CDR3 is 16 residues long. V gave up 1 base and J gave up 5 bases, with 15 bases separating them. Germline lookup yields CDR1 MGHRA and CDR2 YSYEKL. CDR3 bases: TGCGCCAGCAGCCAAGCGCCACAGGGTCGGGATCAGCCCCAGCATTTT. This sequence encodes CASSQAPQGRDQPQHF.

Concerning this clone: A much larger clone lies one base from this, so it may be a read error. The same CDR3 also results from other DNA sequences found in this sample. This rearrangement joins TRBV5-1 to TRBJ2-5; 9 nucleotides agree with TRBD2. This CDR3 comprises 13 residues. Per the germline V gene, CDR1 is SGHRS and CDR2 is YFSETQ. J lost 3 bases, V lost 4 bases, and 1 base had no gene match. CDR3 sequence (DNA): TGCGCCAGCAGCCGACTAGCGGAAGAGACCCAGTACTTC. This codes for CASSRLAEETQYF.

The rearrangement joins TRBV6-6 to TRBJ1-2; D unresolved. The ends were cut back, 5 bases at V and 8 bases at J, with 18 bases in the middle. The CDR3 spans 14 residues. The germline gives CDR1 MNHNY, CDR2 SVGAGI (reference sequence). The CDR3 bases are TGTGCCAGCAGTCTAAATCGGGAATCGGGCGGCTACACCTTC. As protein: CASSLNRESGGYTF.

This clone was observed once. V is TRBV7-2 and J is TRBJ2-2, with D possibly being TRBD1 (6 bases). Looked up from germline, CDR1 is SGHTA and CDR2 is FQGNSA. V lost 3 bases, J lost 6 bases, and 11 bases lay in between. The CDR3 length is 14 residues. CDR3 DNA: TGTGCCAGCAGCTTTCGACAGGTGGCCGGGGAGCTGTTTTTT. Translating gives CASSFRQVAGELFF.

V usage is TRBV28 and J usage is TRBJ2-3; 7 bases line up with TRBD2. CDR1 and CDR2 (germline): MDHEN, SYDVKM. The CDR3 sequence is 15 residues long. The V segment lost 5 bases and the J segment 4 bases; nucleotides outside the gene matches: 9. The CDR3 DNA sequence: TGTGCCAGCAGTCCGACCCCGGGGAGGGCAGATACGCAGTATTTT. It yields the protein CASSPTPGRADTQYF.

The chain links TRBV5-8 to TRBJ2-5; D is tentatively TRBD1 or TRBD2 (5 bases each). This CDR3 region has 14 residues. Trimming removed 3 bases at V and 1 base at J, with 10 bases between. CDR1 and CDR2 from the germline V gene are SGHTS and YDEGEE. CDR3 in DNA: TGTGCCAGCAGCTCGGGGACCATCCAAGAGACCCAGTACTTC. Protein product: CASSSGTIQETQYF.

The rearrangement uses TRBV2 and TRBJ2-3, with TRBD2 identical over 9 bases. CDR3 length equals 17 residues. Germline V gene data show CDR1 as SNHLY and CDR2 as FYNNEI. The CDR3 nucleotides read TGTGCTTGTAAGGCTCAGGGACTAGCACAAAGCACAGATACGCAGTATTTT. Its protein product is CACKAQGLAQSTDTQYF.

The rearrangement joins TRBV7-9 to TRBJ1-1; D is unresolved. This CDR3 spans 15 amino acids. Germline V gives CDR1 SEHNR, CDR2 FQNEAQ (reference sequence). Trimming took off 1 base at V and 1 base at J, with 10 bases between the two ends. The CDR3 bases are TGTGCCAGCAGCTTAGGGCACTGGTCGAACACTGAAGCTTTCTTT. Residues: CASSLGHWSNTEAFF.

Comments on this clone: Germline and junction disagree at one end, which may indicate a read error. CDR3 DNA: TGTGTCAGCACCTCGAACGCTCGCGAGCAGTACTTC. As protein: CVSTSNAREQYF. This chain links TRBV6-5 with TRBJ2-7, with D unresolved. The CDR3 runs to 12 residues. Germline values: CDR1 MNHEY, CDR2 SVGAGI.

V usage is TRBV11-3 and J usage is TRBJ1-1; D is undetermined. The CDR3 consists of 13 residues. Deletions cut 3 bases from V and 4 bases from J, with 9 bases between. Germline CDR1 SGHNT, CDR2 YENEEA. CDR3 protein: CASSFGQRTEAFF. The DNA of the CDR3 is TGTGCCAGCAGCTTCGGTCAGCGCACTGAAGCTTTCTTT.

J is TRBJ2-6 and V is TRBV6-6; D uncertain. CDR3 length equals 13 residues. Trimming stripped 6 bases from V and 3 bases from J, with 6 bases between. Germline loops: CDR1 MNHNY, CDR2 SVGAGI (reference sequence). DNA for the CDR3: TGTGCCAGCAGGCTAGATGGGGCCAACGTCCTGACTTTC. Translating it yields CASRLDGANVLTF.

This clone was seen a single time. V gene TRBV18 combines with J gene TRBJ2-2, with D perhaps TRBD2 (5 bases). The ends were cut back, 8 bases at V and 9 bases at J, with 22 bases in the middle. This CDR3 has 15 amino acids. Per germline, CDR1 KGHSH and CDR2 LQKENI. CDR3 sequence reads: CASTGLDYLVRELFF. The CDR3 DNA reads TGTGCCAGCACCGGACTCGATTACTTGGTGCGGGAGCTGTTTTTT.

V gene TRBV5-1 combines with J gene TRBJ2-5; D gene unclear. V lost 3 bases to trimming and J lost 4 bases, with 10 bases between them. The CDR3 consists of 13 residues. CDR1 is SGHRS, CDR2 YFSETQ, per germline. CDR3 loop: CASSSRLGETQYF. DNA for the CDR3: TGCGCCAGCAGCTCCCGTCTAGGAGAGACCCAGTACTTC. Based on the CDR3 plus reference TRBV5-1 and TRBJ2-5, the full variable domain is KAGVTQTPRYLIKTRGQQVTLSCSPISGHRSVSWYQQTPGQGLQFLFEYFSETQRNKGNFPGRFSGRQFSNSRSEMNVSTLELGDSALYLCASSSRLGETQYFGPGTRLLVL.

This chain links TRBV18 with TRBJ1-6; unclear D gene. Germline V gene data show CDR1 as KGHSH and CDR2 as LQKENI. The germline V and J ends were trimmed by 2 bases and 10 bases, with 6 bases remaining between them. The CDR3 totals 12 residues. CDR3 residues: CASSPGRSPLHF. The CDR3 coding sequence is TGTGCCAGCTCACCAGGACGCTCACCCCTCCACTTT.

The rearrangement uses TRBV18 and TRBJ1-2; D may be TRBD1 (6 bases). Germline lookup yields CDR1 KGHSH and CDR2 LQKENI. V lost 4 bases, J lost 8 bases, and 17 bases lay in between. The CDR3 extends over 14 amino acids. The DNA of the CDR3 is TGTGCCAGCTCACTCTCGGACAGAAGTATCGGCTACACCTTC. Translation gives CASSLSDRSIGYTF.

A remark on this clone: The same CDR3 also results from other DNA sequences found in this sample. This chain joins TRBV12-5 and TRBJ1-1; D remains unclear. CDR1 is LGHNT and CDR2 is FRNRAP in the germline V gene. V was shortened by 3 bases and J by 1 base, with 6 bases between the two germline ends. This CDR3 has 13 residues. CDR3 sequence (DNA): TGTGCTAGTGGTTTCGGCGGGAACACTGAAGCTTTCTTT. It codes for CASGFGGNTEAFF.

On this clone: The same CDR3 also results from other DNA sequences found in this sample. The chain employs TRBV18 and TRBJ2-7; 9 positions agree with TRBD1. The germline gives CDR1 KGHSH, CDR2 LQKENI. J gave up 4 bases and V 3 bases, and 4 bases lay outside the gene matches. The CDR3 contains 14 residues. The DNA of the CDR3 is TGTGCCAGCTCACCCGGGACAGGGAGGTACGAGCAGTACTTC. Residues: CASSPGTGRYEQYF.

The chain carries TRBV29-1 and TRBJ2-4; TRBD2 matches at 14 bases. The V gene's germline CDR1 is SQVTM and CDR2 ANQGSEA. Unmatched junction bases numbered 6, after V lost 7 bases and J lost 1 base. This CDR3 is built from 16 residues. CDR3 protein: CSGLAGGRGAKNIQYF. The CDR3 DNA follows: TGCAGCGGACTAGCGGGAGGGAGGGGGGCCAAAAACATTCAGTACTTC.

The chain combines TRBV27 with TRBJ1-4; perhaps TRBD1 as D (5 bases). Trimming shortened V by 6 bases and J by 6 bases, and 14 bases separated the two germline ends. This CDR3 region has 14 residues. CDR1 and CDR2 from the germline V gene are MNHEY and SMNVEV (reference sequence). The CDR3 reads CASRNGGTHEKLFF. Written as DNA, the CDR3 is TGTGCCAGCAGAAACGGGGGGACTCATGAAAAACTGTTTTTT.

V is TRBV27 and J is TRBJ2-5; no definite D call. V lost 6 bases and J lost 5, with 10 bases in between. The germline V gene has CDR1 MNHEY and CDR2 SMNVEV (reference sequence). CDR3 length: 12 amino acids. This chain's CDR3 is CASSKPGETQYF. In nucleotides, the CDR3 is TGTGCCAGCAGCAAACCCGGTGAGACCCAGTACTTC.

This chain joins TRBV2 and TRBJ2-6; 7 bases are a match to TRBD1. CDR3 length: 13 amino acids. The germline V gene has CDR1 SNHLY and CDR2 FYNNEI. Germline trimming cut 6 bases from V and 12 bases from J; bases unmatched to any gene: 8. The CDR3 reads CASRQETGTVLTF. CDR3 nucleotides: TGTGCCAGCAGGCAAGAGACAGGGACCGTCCTGACTTTC.

The chain couples TRBV28 to TRBJ1-1; D remains ambiguous. In germline, CDR1 is MDHEN, CDR2 SYDVKM. V lost 5 bases to trimming and J lost 0 bases, with 13 bases between them. This CDR3 contains 15 residues. The CDR3 DNA sequence: TGTGCCAGCAGTGCCCCGGGGTTAGTGAACACTGAAGCTTTCTTT. Its protein is CASSAPGLVNTEAFF.

CDR3 sequence reads: CASTGQDTGELFF. DNA for the CDR3: TGCGCCAGCACGGGACAGGACACCGGGGAGCTGTTTTTT. J is TRBJ2-2 and V is TRBV5-1, with 8 bases that match TRBD1. The junction had 1 base not matched to a gene; V was cut back by 6 bases and J by 3 bases. Germline CDR1 reads SGHRS; CDR2 reads YFSETQ. The CDR3 sequence is 13 residues long.

CDR3 DNA: TGCGCCAGCAGCGATCAGCTCACCGGGGAGCTGTTTTTT. This sequence encodes CASSDQLTGELFF. This chain connects TRBV5-1 to TRBJ2-2; the D is unclear. CDR1 SGHRS and CDR2 YFSETQ come from the germline V gene. The V end was cut by 4 bases, the J end by 4 bases, with 8 bases between. The CDR3 has 13 residues.

This chain connects TRBV13 to TRBJ1-2; TRBD1 aligns across 9 bases. The CDR3 contains 14 residues. From germline, CDR1 is PRHDT and CDR2 FYEKMQ (reference sequence). J was trimmed by 3 bases and V by 6 bases; bases with no gene match: 5. CDR3 loop: CASRKQGADYGYTF. The DNA for the CDR3 is TGTGCCAGCAGAAAACAGGGGGCGGACTATGGCTACACCTTC.